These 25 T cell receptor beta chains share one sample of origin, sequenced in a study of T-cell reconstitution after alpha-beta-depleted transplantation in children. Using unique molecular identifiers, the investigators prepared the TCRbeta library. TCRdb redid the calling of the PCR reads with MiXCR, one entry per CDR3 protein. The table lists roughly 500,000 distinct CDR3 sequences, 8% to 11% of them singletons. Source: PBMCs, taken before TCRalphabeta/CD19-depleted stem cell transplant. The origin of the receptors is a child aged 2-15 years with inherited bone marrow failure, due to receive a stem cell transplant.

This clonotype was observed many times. CDR3 bases: TGCAGCGTTGACTCCCCAGGGGAAAGCTCTGGGGCCAACGTCCTGACTTTC. This translates into CSVDSPGESSGANVLTF. This chain joins TRBV29-1 and TRBJ2-6, with D tentatively TRBD1 (6 bases). V was shortened by 3 bases and J by 0 bases, with 15 bases between the two germline ends. Looked up from germline, CDR1 is SQVTM and CDR2 is ANQGSEA. The CDR3 runs to 17 residues.

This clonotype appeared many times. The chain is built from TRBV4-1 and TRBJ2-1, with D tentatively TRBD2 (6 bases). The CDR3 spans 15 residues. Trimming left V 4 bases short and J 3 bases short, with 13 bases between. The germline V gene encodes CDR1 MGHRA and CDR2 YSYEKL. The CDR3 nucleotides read TGCGCCAGCAGCCCCCCTAGCGACTACTACAATGAGCAGTTCTTC. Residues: CASSPPSDYYNEQFF.

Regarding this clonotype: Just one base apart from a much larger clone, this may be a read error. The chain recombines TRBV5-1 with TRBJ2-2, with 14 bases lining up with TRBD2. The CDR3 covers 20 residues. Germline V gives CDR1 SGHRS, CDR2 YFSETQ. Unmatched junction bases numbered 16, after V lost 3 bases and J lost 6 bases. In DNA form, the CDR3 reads TGCGCCAGCAGCTCACGAACTCAGACTAGCGGGAGGGCCGAGGCCGGGGAGCTGTTTTTT. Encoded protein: CASSSRTQTSGRAEAGELFF.

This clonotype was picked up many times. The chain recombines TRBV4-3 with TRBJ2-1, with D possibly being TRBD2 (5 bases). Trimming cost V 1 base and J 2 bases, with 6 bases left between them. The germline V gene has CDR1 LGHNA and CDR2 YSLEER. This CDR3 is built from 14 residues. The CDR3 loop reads CASSQVRAYNEQFF. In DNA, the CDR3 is TGCGCCAGCAGCCAAGTGCGGGCCTACAATGAGCAGTTCTTC.

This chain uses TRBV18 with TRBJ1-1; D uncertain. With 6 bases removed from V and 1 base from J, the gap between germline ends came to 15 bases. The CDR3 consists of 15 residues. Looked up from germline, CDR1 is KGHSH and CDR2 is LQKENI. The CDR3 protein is CASSPRWEGNTEAFF. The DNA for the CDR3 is TGTGCCAGCTCCCCCCGATGGGAAGGGAACACTGAAGCTTTCTTT. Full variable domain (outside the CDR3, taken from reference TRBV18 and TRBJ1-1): NAGVMQNPRHLVRRRGQEARLRCSPMKGHSHVYWYRQLPEEGLKFMVYLQKENIIDESGMPKERFSAEFPKEGPSILRIQQVVRGDSAAYFCASSPRWEGNTEAFFGQGTRLTVV.

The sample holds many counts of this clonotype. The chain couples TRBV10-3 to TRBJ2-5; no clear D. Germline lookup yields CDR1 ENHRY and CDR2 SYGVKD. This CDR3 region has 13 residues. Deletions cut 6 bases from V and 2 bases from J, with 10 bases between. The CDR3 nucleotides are TGTGCCATCAGCCCTGTTGGACAAGAGACCCAGTACTTC. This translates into CAISPVGQETQYF.

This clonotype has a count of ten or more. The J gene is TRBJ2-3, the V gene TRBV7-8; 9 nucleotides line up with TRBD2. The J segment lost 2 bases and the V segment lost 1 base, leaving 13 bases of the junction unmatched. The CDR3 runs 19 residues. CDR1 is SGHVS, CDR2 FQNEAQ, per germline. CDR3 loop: CASSLDPSTSGWDTDTQYF. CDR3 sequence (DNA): TGTGCCAGCAGCTTAGACCCCTCAACTAGCGGGTGGGACACAGATACGCAGTATTTT. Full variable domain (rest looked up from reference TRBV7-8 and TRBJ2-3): GAGVSQSPRYKVAKRGQDVALRCDPISGHVSLFWYQQALGQGPEFLTYFQNEAQLDKSGLPSDRFFAERPEGSVSTLKIQRTQQEDSAVYLCASSLDPSTSGWDTDTQYFGPGTRLTVL.

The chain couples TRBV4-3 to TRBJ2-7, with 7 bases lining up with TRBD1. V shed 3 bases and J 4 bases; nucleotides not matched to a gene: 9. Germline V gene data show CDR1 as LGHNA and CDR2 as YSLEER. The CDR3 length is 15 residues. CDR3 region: CASSQAGDREYEQYF. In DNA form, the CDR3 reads TGCGCCAGCAGCCAGGCCGGGGACAGAGAATACGAGCAGTACTTC.

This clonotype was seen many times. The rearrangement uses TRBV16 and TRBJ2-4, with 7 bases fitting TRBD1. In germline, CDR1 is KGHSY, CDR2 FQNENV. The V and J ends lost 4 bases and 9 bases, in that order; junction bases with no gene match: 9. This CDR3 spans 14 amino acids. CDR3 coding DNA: TGTGCCAGCAGCCGAGGACAGGTGTCCGGCATTCAGTACTTC. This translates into CASSRGQVSGIQYF.

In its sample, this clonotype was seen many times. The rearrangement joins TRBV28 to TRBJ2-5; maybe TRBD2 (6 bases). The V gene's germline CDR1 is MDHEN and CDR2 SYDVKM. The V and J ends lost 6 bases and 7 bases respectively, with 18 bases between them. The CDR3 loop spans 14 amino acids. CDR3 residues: CASSLRSRGGTQYF. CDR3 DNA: TGTGCCAGCAGCCTTCGGTCTCGGGGAGGGACCCAGTACTTC. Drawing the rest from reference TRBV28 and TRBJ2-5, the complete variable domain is DVKVTQSSRYLVKRTGEKVFLECVQDMDHENMFWYRQDPGLGLRLIYFSYDVKMKEKGDIPEGYSVSREKKERFSLILESASTNQTSMYLCASSLRSRGGTQYFGPGTRLLVL.

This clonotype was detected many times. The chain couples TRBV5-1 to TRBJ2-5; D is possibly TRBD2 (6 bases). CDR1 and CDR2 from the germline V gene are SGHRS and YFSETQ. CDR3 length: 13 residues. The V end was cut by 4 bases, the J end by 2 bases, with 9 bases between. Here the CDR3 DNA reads TGCGCCAGCAGCGTGACTAGTCAAGAGACCCAGTACTTC. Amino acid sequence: CASSVTSQETQYF.

CDR3: CSARGGAYTDTQYF. In DNA form, the CDR3 reads TGCAGTGCTAGGGGCGGCGCGTACACAGATACGCAGTATTTT. V gene TRBV20-1 combines with J gene TRBJ2-3; no firm D call. Per the germline V gene, CDR1 is DFQATT and CDR2 is SNEGSKA (reference sequence). The V gene lost 3 bases and the J gene lost 2 bases, with 12 bases spanning the gap. This CDR3 is 14 amino acids long.

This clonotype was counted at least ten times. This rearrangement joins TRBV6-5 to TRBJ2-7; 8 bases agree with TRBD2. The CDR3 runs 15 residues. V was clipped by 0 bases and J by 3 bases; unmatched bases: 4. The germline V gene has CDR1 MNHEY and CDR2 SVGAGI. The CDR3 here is CASSYSSSGSYEQYF. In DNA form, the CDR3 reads TGTGCCAGCAGTTACTCGTCCAGCGGGAGCTACGAGCAGTACTTC.

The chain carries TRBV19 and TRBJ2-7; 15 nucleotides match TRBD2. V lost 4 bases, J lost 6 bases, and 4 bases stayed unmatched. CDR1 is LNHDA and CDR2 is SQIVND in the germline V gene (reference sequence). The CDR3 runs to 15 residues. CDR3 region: CASSTGLAGGREQYF. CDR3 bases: TGTGCCAGTAGTACCGGACTAGCGGGAGGGCGCGAGCAGTACTTC.

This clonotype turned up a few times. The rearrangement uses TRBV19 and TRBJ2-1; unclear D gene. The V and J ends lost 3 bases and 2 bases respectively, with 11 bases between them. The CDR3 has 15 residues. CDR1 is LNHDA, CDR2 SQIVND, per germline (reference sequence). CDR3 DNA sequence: TGTGCCAGTAGTATGGGGTCTCCCCCCTACAATGAGCAGTTCTTC. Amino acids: CASSMGSPPYNEQFF.

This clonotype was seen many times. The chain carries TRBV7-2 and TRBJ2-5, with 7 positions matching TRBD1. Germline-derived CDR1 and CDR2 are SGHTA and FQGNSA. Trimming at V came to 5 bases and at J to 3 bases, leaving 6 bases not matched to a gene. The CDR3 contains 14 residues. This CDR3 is CASSLSGTEETQYF. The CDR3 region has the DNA TGTGCCAGCAGCCTGTCCGGGACAGAAGAGACCCAGTACTTC.

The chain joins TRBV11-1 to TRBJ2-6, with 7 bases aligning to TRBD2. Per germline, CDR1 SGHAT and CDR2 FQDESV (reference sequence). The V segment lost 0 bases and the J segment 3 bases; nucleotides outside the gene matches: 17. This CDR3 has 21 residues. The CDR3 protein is CASSLAGRRGSPLGGANVLTF. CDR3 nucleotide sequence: TGTGCCAGCAGCTTAGCGGGTAGACGCGGGAGTCCCTTAGGTGGGGCCAACGTCCTGACTTTC.

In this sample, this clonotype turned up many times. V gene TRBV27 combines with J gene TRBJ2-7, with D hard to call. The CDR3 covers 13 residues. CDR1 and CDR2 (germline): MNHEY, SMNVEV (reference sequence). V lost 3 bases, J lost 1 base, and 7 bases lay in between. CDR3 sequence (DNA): TGTGCCAGCAGTTTCGTTCAGTCCTACGAGCAGTACTTC. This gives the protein CASSFVQSYEQYF.

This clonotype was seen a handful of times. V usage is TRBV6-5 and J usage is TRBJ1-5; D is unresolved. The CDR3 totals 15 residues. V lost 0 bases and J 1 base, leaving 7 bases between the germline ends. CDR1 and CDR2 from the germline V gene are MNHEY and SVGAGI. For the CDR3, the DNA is TGTGCCAGCAGTTACTCCCTGGGGAGCAATCAGCCCCAGCATTTT. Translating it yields CASSYSLGSNQPQHF.

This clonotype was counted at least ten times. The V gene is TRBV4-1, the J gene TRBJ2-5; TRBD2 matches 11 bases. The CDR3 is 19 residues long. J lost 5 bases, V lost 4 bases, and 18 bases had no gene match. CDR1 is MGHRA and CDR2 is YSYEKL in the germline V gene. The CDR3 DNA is TGCGCCAGCAGCCGCTTATGGGGACTAGCGGATCCCACCGGCGAGACCCAGTACTTC. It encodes CASSRLWGLADPTGETQYF.

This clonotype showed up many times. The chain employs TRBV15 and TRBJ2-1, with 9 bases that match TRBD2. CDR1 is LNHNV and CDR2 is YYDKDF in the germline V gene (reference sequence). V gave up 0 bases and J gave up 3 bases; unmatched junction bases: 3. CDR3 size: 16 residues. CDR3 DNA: TGTGCCACCAGCAGAGATGCAGCGGGAGGCTACAATGAGCAGTTCTTC. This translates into CATSRDAAGGYNEQFF.

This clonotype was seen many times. CDR3: CASSTDRGISYEQYF. The CDR3 nucleotides read TGTGCCAGCAGTACCGACAGGGGGATCTCCTACGAGCAGTACTTC. The gene calls are TRBV6-5 and TRBJ2-7, with 9 bases identical to TRBD1. This CDR3 contains 15 residues. V lost 5 bases and J lost 0; bases outside the gene matches: 5. The germline CDR1 and CDR2 sequences are MNHEY and SVGAGI.

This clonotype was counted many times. This CDR3 is CSARIAGGTYEQYF. As DNA, the CDR3 is TGCAGTGCCCGAATAGCGGGAGGGACCTACGAGCAGTACTTC. V usage is TRBV20-1 and J usage is TRBJ2-7; 11 nucleotides agree with TRBD2. CDR1 is DFQATT, CDR2 SNEGSKA, per germline (reference sequence). The CDR3 is 14 amino acids. Losses at the gene ends were 6 bases for V and 2 bases for J; bases not matched to a gene: 6.

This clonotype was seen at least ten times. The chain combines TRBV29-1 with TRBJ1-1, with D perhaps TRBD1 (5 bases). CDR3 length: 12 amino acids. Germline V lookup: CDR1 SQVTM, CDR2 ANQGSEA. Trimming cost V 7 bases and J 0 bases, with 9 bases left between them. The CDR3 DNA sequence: TGCAGCGCGGGACTCTTGAACACTGAAGCTTTCTTT. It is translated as CSAGLLNTEAFF.

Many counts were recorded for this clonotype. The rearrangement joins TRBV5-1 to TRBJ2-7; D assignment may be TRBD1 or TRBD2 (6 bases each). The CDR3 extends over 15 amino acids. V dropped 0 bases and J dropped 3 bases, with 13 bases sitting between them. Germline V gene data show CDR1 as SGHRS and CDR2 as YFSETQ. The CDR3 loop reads CASSLGGAQVYEQYF. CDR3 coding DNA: TGCGCCAGCAGCTTGGGGGGGGCGCAGGTCTACGAGCAGTACTTC. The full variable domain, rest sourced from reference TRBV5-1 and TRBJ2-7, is KAGVTQTPRYLIKTRGQQVTLSCSPISGHRSVSWYQQTPGQGLQFLFEYFSETQRNKGNFPGRFSGRQFSNSRSEMNVSTLELGDSALYLCASSLGGAQVYEQYFGPGTRLTVT.